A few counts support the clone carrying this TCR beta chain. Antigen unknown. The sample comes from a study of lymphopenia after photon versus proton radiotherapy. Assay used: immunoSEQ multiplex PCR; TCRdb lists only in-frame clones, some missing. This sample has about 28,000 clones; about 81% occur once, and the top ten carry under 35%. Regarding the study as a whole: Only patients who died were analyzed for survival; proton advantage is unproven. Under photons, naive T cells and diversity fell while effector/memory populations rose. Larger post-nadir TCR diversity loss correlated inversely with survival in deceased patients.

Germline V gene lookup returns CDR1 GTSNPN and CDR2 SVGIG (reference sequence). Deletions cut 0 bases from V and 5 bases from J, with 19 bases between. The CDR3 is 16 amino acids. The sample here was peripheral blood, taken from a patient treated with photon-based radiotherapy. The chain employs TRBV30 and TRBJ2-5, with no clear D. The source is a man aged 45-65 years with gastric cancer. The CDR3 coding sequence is TGTGCCTGGAGTGTACGGGTTAGCTGGGGTTGGGAGACCCAGTACTTC. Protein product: CAWSVRVSWGWETQYF.